The clone carrying this T cell receptor (beta chain) has ten or more counts. Its antigen is unidentified. The sample originates from a study of blood T cells in healthy people across ages. General study results and limits: Aged donors had fewer naive CD4+ cells and lower diversity than long-lived donors. Investigators viewed diversity estimates from one million T cells as underestimates, the study reported.

The V gene lost 0 bases and the J gene lost 0 bases, with 9 bases spanning the gap. The CDR3 sequence is 17 residues long. Germline CDR1 is LGHNA and CDR2 is YSLEER. Then a second PCR, running about 6 to 11 cycles, was carried out with a sample-barcoded 5' primer and a J-beta primer mix. Unique molecular identifiers of 12 random nucleotides labeled each cDNA. From the 5' RACE reads, TCRdb called clonotypes with MiXCR, one entry per CDR3 protein. The repertoire includes some 1.7 million distinct CDR3 sequences, over 25% of them detected once, and approximately 7.7% sits in the top ten. This chain connects TRBV4-3 to TRBJ2-6; D is ambiguous. The TCR sequence derives from a woman in her 30s in good health. The sample comprised blood. As DNA, the CDR3 is TGCGCCAGCAGCCAAGATCGTCGAATCTCTGGGGCCAACGTCCTGACTTTC. As protein: CASSQDRRISGANVLTF.